This TCR beta chain is from a study of cytomegalovirus exposure and HLA in healthy donors. On the study more broadly: It was reported in a later analysis that the same platform had been used for the 100 to 150 validation repertoires as for the 666 first-cohort repertoires. Study-level findings and limits: The study found most TCR sequences rare, yet found some public TCRs in many donors. Overall, approximately 150 TCR beta chains were annotated as cytomegalovirus-associated.

The protocol was immunoSEQ multiplex PCR, while the TCRdb copy is restricted to in-frame clones and leaves out a portion. The sample consists of around 130,000 clones, over 85% of them appearing once. It was the approximately 130-subject validation cohort, separate from the 666-subject first cohort, to which the donors belonged. The CDR3 consists of 16 residues. Regarding this clone: Its antigen is as yet unknown.

Sequenced material: PBMCs. The sequence derives from a man under 40 in good health and CMV-seronegative. The V and J genes are TRBV21-1 and TRBJ2-1; TRBD2 is the table's D call, not checked against the DNA. TRBV21-1 is assigned pseudogene status. CDR3 sequence reads: CASSTQRGGADNEQFF. DNA for the CDR3: TGTGCCAGCAGCACCCAACGAGGGGGGGCGGACAATGAGCAGTTCTTC.